The 29 T cell receptor beta chains reported below all come from one sample, sequenced in a study of long-term antiretroviral therapy in people with HIV. Investigators performed immunoSEQ version v3.0 at survey level. TCRdb's table, derived via immunoSEQ multiplex PCR, lists solely in-frame clones and lacks some. The sample includes about 32,000 clones, roughly 98% of them seen just once. Sequencing used unsorted PBMCs, obtained 7.6 years after starting antiretroviral therapy. All receptors derive from a man aged 25-45 years with HIV.

This rearrangement joins TRBV6-5 to TRBJ2-7; 8 bases match TRBD2. CDR1 is MNHEY, CDR2 SVGAGI, per germline. This CDR3 region has 12 residues. V lost 5 bases to trimming and J lost 6 bases; unmatched junction nucleotides: 3. CDR3 sequence: CASSPGGSEQYF. CDR3 bases: TGTGCCAGCAGTCCGGGGGGGTCCGAGCAGTACTTC.

The V call is TRBV7-9, the J call TRBJ2-3; D is ambiguous. The V end lost 4 bases, the J end lost 6 bases, and 14 bases lay between the germline ends. This CDR3 comprises 14 residues. CDR1 and CDR2 (germline): SEHNR, FQNEAQ (reference sequence). The CDR3 DNA follows: TGTGCCAGCAGCTCCTCCTACTCTCCGGATACGCAGTATTTT. Amino acids: CASSSSYSPDTQYF.

This chain links TRBV4-2 with TRBJ2-1; 9 nucleotides align to TRBD1. V lost 4 bases, J lost 6 bases, and 4 bases stayed unmatched. Germline V lookup: CDR1 LGHNA, CDR2 YNFKEQ. The length of the CDR3 is 14 residues. In DNA, the CDR3 is TGTGCCAGCAGCCCGGGACAGGGCGGCAATGAGCAGTTCTTC. Translating it yields CASSPGQGGNEQFF.

This chain links TRBV7-3 with TRBJ2-1, with TRBD1 matching 7 bases. With 5 bases clipped from V and 4 bases from J, the junction kept 8 bases outside the gene matches. This CDR3 region has 15 residues. Looked up from germline, CDR1 is SGHTA and CDR2 is FQGTGA. CDR3: CASSTGTAEYNEQFF. CDR3 in DNA: TGTGCCAGCAGCACAGGGACAGCGGAATACAATGAGCAGTTCTTC.

In DNA, the CDR3 is TGTGCCAGCAGCGTCCGGGACTCGAGCTCCTACAATGAGCAGTTCTTC. Translated, it gives CASSVRDSSSYNEQFF. The chain couples TRBV9 to TRBJ2-1; D is perhaps TRBD2 (6 bases). V shed 2 bases and J shed 0 bases, with 12 bases lying between them. The CDR3 is 16 amino acids. From germline, CDR1 is SGDLS and CDR2 YYNGEE.

V gene TRBV11-3 combines with J gene TRBJ1-1, with no clear D. CDR3 length: 13 amino acids. Per germline, CDR1 SGHNT and CDR2 YENEEA. With 5 bases removed from V and 5 bases from J, the gap between germline ends came to 12 bases. CDR3 sequence (DNA): TGTGCCAGCAGCCCAAACTCGAGGACTGAAGCTTTCTTT. Protein product: CASSPNSRTEAFF.

The V gene is TRBV6-6, the J gene TRBJ1-1, with 8 nucleotides matching TRBD1. The length of the CDR3 is 14 residues. Germline assignment: CDR1 MNHNY and CDR2 SVGAGI (reference sequence). Losses at the gene ends were 7 bases for V and 5 bases for J; bases not matched to a gene: 9. The CDR3 DNA sequence: TGTGCCAGCATTCCGACAGGGGCTCTGACTGAAGCTTTCTTT. The encoded protein is CASIPTGALTEAFF.

The rearrangement joins TRBV6-6 to TRBJ1-3; D may be TRBD1 (6 bases). Per germline, CDR1 MNHNY and CDR2 SVGAGI (reference sequence). V was cut by 0 bases and J by 8 bases, with 14 bases left in between. The length of the CDR3 is 15 residues. CDR3 DNA sequence: TGTGCCAGCAGTTACTCGCGGGGGCGGGCTGACACCATATATTTT. Translating gives CASSYSRGRADTIYF.

The V gene is TRBV4-2, the J gene TRBJ2-7; D is possibly TRBD1 (6 bases). The germline V gene has CDR1 LGHNA and CDR2 YNFKEQ. V was pared by 3 bases and J by 0 bases, with 12 bases between. There are 15 residues in the CDR3. This CDR3 reads CASSQGTLNSYEQYF. CDR3 nucleotide sequence: TGTGCCAGCAGCCAGGGGACACTTAACTCCTACGAGCAGTACTTC.

This chain links TRBV6-5 with TRBJ1-2; D uncertain. CDR3 length: 13 residues. V was shortened by 5 bases and J by 2 bases, with 9 bases between the two germline ends. Per the germline V gene, CDR1 is MNHEY and CDR2 is SVGAGI. CDR3 in amino acids: CASSREANYGYTF. The CDR3 DNA is TGTGCCAGCAGTAGGGAAGCCAACTATGGCTACACCTTC.

V usage is TRBV7-8 and J usage is TRBJ1-6; a weak D match, TRBD1 (6 bases). Trimming pared 5 bases from V and 8 bases from J, leaving 16 bases between. This CDR3 has 15 residues. Germline CDR1 and CDR2: SGHVS and FQNEAQ. The CDR3: CASSPKGVWDSPLHF. The CDR3 DNA follows: TGTGCCAGCAGCCCGAAGGGGGTGTGGGATTCACCCCTCCACTTT.

This sequence joins TRBV4-2 and TRBJ2-1; 10 bases are shared with TRBD2. This CDR3 is 17 amino acids long. The germline V gene has CDR1 LGHNA and CDR2 YNFKEQ. V lost 4 bases and J lost 5; bases outside the gene matches: 11. This CDR3 reads CASSLGGLAGADNEQFF. The CDR3 DNA sequence: TGTGCCAGCAGCCTCGGTGGGCTAGCGGGGGCCGACAATGAGCAGTTCTTC.

The gene calls are TRBV5-6 and TRBJ2-7, with D hard to call. The ends were cut back, 2 bases at V and 0 bases at J, with 9 bases in the middle. CDR1 and CDR2 from the germline V gene are SGHDT and YYEEEE. CDR3 size: 14 residues. CDR3 region: CASSFPAPSYEQYF. DNA of the CDR3: TGTGCCAGCAGCTTTCCCGCCCCCTCCTACGAGCAGTACTTC. The whole variable domain, remainder taken from reference TRBV5-6 and TRBJ2-7, is DAGVTQSPTHLIKTRGQQVTLRCSPKSGHDTVSWYQQALGQGPQFIFQYYEEEERQRGNFPDRFSGHQFPNYSSELNVNALLLGDSALYLCASSFPAPSYEQYFGPGTRLTVT.

The V gene is TRBV19, the J gene TRBJ2-7; 8 bases align to TRBD2. The V and J ends lost 1 base and 4 bases, in that order; junction bases with no gene match: 6. The germline gives CDR1 LNHDA, CDR2 SQIVND (reference sequence). There are 15 residues in the CDR3. DNA for the CDR3: TGTGCCAGTAGTATAGGAAGCGGGGGTCCGTACGAGCAGTACTTC. It is translated as CASSIGSGGPYEQYF.

The genes are TRBV6-5 and TRBJ1-4; D is unclear. V lost 3 bases, J lost 3 bases, and 11 bases lay in between. Germline CDR1 is MNHEY and CDR2 is SVGAGI. The CDR3 spans 15 residues. As DNA, the CDR3 is TGTGCCAGCAGTTATAACCCGTCGGCTAATGAAAAACTGTTTTTT. It specifies CASSYNPSANEKLFF.

CDR3: CASSLGQGMHNEQFF. In nucleotides, the CDR3 is TGCGCCAGCAGCTTGGGACAGGGGATGCACAATGAGCAGTTCTTC. This chain links TRBV5-1 with TRBJ2-1, with 8 positions matching TRBD1. The CDR3 length is 15 residues. The V and J ends lost 0 bases and 5 bases, in that order; junction bases with no gene match: 4. Germline CDR1 reads SGHRS; CDR2 reads YFSETQ.

The rearrangement joins TRBV6-1 to TRBJ2-7; TRBD1 matches 8 bases. CDR1 is MNHNS and CDR2 is SASEGT in the germline V gene. J was trimmed by 9 bases and V by 3 bases; bases with no gene match: 7. CDR3 length: 13 amino acids. In nucleotides, the CDR3 is TGTGCCAGCAGTGACCCGGGACAGGAAGGGCAGTACTTC. Its translation: CASSDPGQEGQYF.

The chain joins TRBV6-5 to TRBJ2-7; D is undetermined. This CDR3 contains 11 residues. The V end lost 3 bases, the J end lost 12 bases, and 12 bases lay between the germline ends. Germline V gene sequence: CDR1 MNHEY, CDR2 SVGAGI. The CDR3 DNA reads TGTGCCAGCAGTTATTCCCAGGCGGTGTACTTC. This sequence encodes CASSYSQAVYF.

V usage is TRBV28 and J usage is TRBJ1-4; D ambiguous. Germline V gene sequence: CDR1 MDHEN, CDR2 SYDVKM. The CDR3 runs 13 residues. The V gene lost 1 base and the J gene lost 8 bases, with 8 bases spanning the gap. The CDR3 protein is CASSLLNPEKLFF. CDR3 DNA sequence: TGTGCCAGCAGTTTATTAAACCCAGAAAAACTGTTTTTT.

J is TRBJ2-3 and V is TRBV9, with D perhaps TRBD1 or TRBD2 (5 bases each). V was shortened by 2 bases and J by 0 bases, with 16 bases between the two germline ends. This CDR3 has 17 residues. CDR1 is SGDLS, CDR2 YYNGEE, per germline. CDR3 region: CASSVGGDRMSTDTQYF. The CDR3 coding sequence is TGTGCCAGCAGCGTTGGTGGGGACCGAATGAGCACAGATACGCAGTATTTT.

This rearrangement joins TRBV7-3 to TRBJ1-1; TRBD1 agrees at 8 bases. The CDR3 length is 13 residues. Germline V gene lookup returns CDR1 SGHTA and CDR2 FQGTGA. The junction had 2 bases not matched to a gene; V was cut back by 1 base and J by 7 bases. CDR3 DNA sequence: TGTGCCAGCAGCTTAAGTGGACAGGGTGAAGCTTTCTTT. Encoded protein: CASSLSGQGEAFF.

The genes are TRBV28 and TRBJ2-1; 7 bases agree with TRBD2. J was trimmed by 7 bases and V by 3 bases; bases with no gene match: 6. The CDR3 loop spans 14 amino acids. Germline V gene data show CDR1 as MDHEN and CDR2 as SYDVKM. CDR3 amino acids: CASSLAGEGNEQFF. CDR3 sequence (DNA): TGTGCCAGCAGTTTGGCGGGAGAGGGTAATGAGCAGTTCTTC. Full variable domain (rest looked up from reference TRBV28 and TRBJ2-1): DVKVTQSSRYLVKRTGEKVFLECVQDMDHENMFWYRQDPGLGLRLIYFSYDVKMKEKGDIPEGYSVSREKKERFSLILESASTNQTSMYLCASSLAGEGNEQFFGPGTRLTVL.

The chain combines TRBV4-1 with TRBJ2-7, with TRBD1 matching over 7 bases. Trimming at V came to 1 base and at J to 4 bases, leaving 22 bases not matched to a gene. The V gene's germline CDR1 is MGHRA and CDR2 YSYEKL. This CDR3 region has 20 residues. The CDR3 sequence: CASSQADTGRGGPDSYEQYF. The CDR3 DNA reads TGCGCCAGCAGCCAAGCTGATACAGGGAGAGGGGGCCCAGATTCTTACGAGCAGTACTTC.

V gene TRBV5-1 combines with J gene TRBJ2-7; no definite D call. V was clipped by 0 bases and J by 5 bases, with 12 bases between them. CDR1 and CDR2 from the germline V gene are SGHRS and YFSETQ. The CDR3 loop spans 14 amino acids. This CDR3 is CASSLALQINEQYF. The CDR3, as DNA: TGCGCCAGCAGCTTGGCATTGCAGATCAACGAGCAGTACTTC. The full variable domain, rest sourced from reference TRBV5-1 and TRBJ2-7, is KAGVTQTPRYLIKTRGQQVTLSCSPISGHRSVSWYQQTPGQGLQFLFEYFSETQRNKGNFPGRFSGRQFSNSRSEMNVSTLELGDSALYLCASSLALQINEQYFGPGTRLTVT.

The V and J genes are TRBV4-3 and TRBJ2-5; 13 nucleotides match TRBD2. The germline V gene has CDR1 LGHNA and CDR2 YSLEER. With 3 bases clipped from V and 0 bases from J, the junction kept 4 bases outside the gene matches. The CDR3 has 17 residues. The CDR3 DNA follows: TGCGCCAGCAGCCAGAAACTAGCGGGGGGGTACCAAGAGACCCAGTACTTC. Translation: CASSQKLAGGYQETQYF.

The V call is TRBV27, the J call TRBJ1-5; D gene uncertain. The V end was cut by 3 bases, the J end by 2 bases, with 8 bases between. The germline V gene encodes CDR1 MNHEY and CDR2 SMNVEV (reference sequence). The CDR3 covers 14 residues. The CDR3 sequence is CASSFRSGNQPQHF. As DNA, the CDR3 is TGTGCCAGCAGTTTTAGGTCCGGCAATCAGCCCCAGCATTTT.

This chain joins TRBV4-3 and TRBJ2-7; D unclear. Between the trimmed V and J ends, which lost 1 base and 4 bases, there was a span of 14 bases. The CDR3 runs to 15 residues. Germline V gene sequence: CDR1 LGHNA, CDR2 YSLEER. The CDR3 loop reads CASSQGPSVEYEQYF. The CDR3 nucleotides are TGCGCCAGCAGCCAAGGACCCTCCGTTGAGTACGAGCAGTACTTC.

This chain connects TRBV10-3 to TRBJ2-5; D is possibly TRBD1 or TRBD2 (5 bases each). V lost 1 base and J 2 bases, leaving 14 bases between the germline ends. The CDR3 has 16 residues. Germline loops: CDR1 ENHRY, CDR2 SYGVKD. The CDR3, as DNA: TGTGCCATCAGTGAGTACCAGGGACCCCTTCAAGAGACCCAGTACTTC. Translation gives CAISEYQGPLQETQYF.

The chain links TRBV2 to TRBJ2-7; tentatively, D is TRBD1 (7 bases). The V gene's germline CDR1 is SNHLY and CDR2 FYNNEI. The CDR3 runs 14 residues. The germline V and J ends were trimmed by 5 bases and 6 bases, with 17 bases remaining between them. This CDR3 reads CASSLTGRPSEQYF. The CDR3 DNA reads as TGTGCCAGCAGTCTGACAGGGAGGCCATCCGAGCAGTACTTC.